Listed below are T cell receptor beta chains from one sample, sequenced in a study of regulatory T cells in long-lasting Graves disease. TCRdb called the multiplex PCR reads again in MiXCR, with one record for every CDR3 protein. The repertoire holds 650,000 to 700,000 distinct CDR3 sequences, with about 30% as singletons. Sequencing used peripheral blood mononuclear cells (PBMCs), obtained when the disease was refractory, from a patient treated with antithyroid drugs. Receptors were obtained from a female donor with Graves disease. Both conserved end residues are part of each CDR3. A D gene is named only where the DNA matches it firmly. Where a row states a size, it is once, few, many or the class of an expanded clone; other rows omit it.

clone size,D gene,J gene,V gene,CDR3 protein,CDR3 DNA
many,TRBD2,TRBJ2-7,TRBV11-2,CASSFRTSGSYEQYF,TGTGCCAGCAGCTTTCGGACTAGCGGCTCCTACGAGCAGTACTTC
.,TRBD1,TRBJ1-1,TRBV5-1,CASSFPGGGDEAFF,TGCGCCAGCAGCTTCCCAGGGGGCGGGGATGAAGCTTTCTTT
.,.,TRBJ1-1,TRBV7-2,CASSLSGVRAEAFF,TGTGCCAGCAGCTTATCGGGTGTGAGGGCTGAAGCTTTCTTT
.,TRBD1,TRBJ1-2,TRBV28,CASSTGQGAVYGYTF,TGTGCCAGCAGTACCGGACAGGGGGCGGTCTATGGCTACACCTTC
few,TRBD2,TRBJ2-5,TRBV29-1,CSVLAGVSQETQYF,TGCAGCGTCCTAGCGGGAGTGAGCCAAGAGACCCAGTACTTC
.,.,TRBJ2-7,TRBV19,CASSIKRSSEQYF,TGTGCCAGTAGCATCAAGAGGTCAAGCGAGCAGTACTTC
few,.,TRBJ2-5,TRBV29-1,CSGYGTPWEKETQYF,TGCAGCGGTTATGGGACTCCCTGGGAAAAAGAGACCCAGTACTTC
.,.,TRBJ2-2,TRBV10-3,CAIRGASATGELFF,TGTGCCATCAGGGGCGCCAGCGCCACCGGGGAGCTGTTTTTT
few,.,TRBJ2-7,TRBV3-1,CASSQGERNSYEQYF,TGTGCCAGCAGCCAAGGAGAGCGGAACTCCTACGAGCAGTACTTC
.,.,TRBJ1-1,TRBV20-1,CSARLARVTTNTEAFF,TGCAGTGCTAGGTTGGCCAGGGTGACCACGAACACTGAAGCTTTCTTT
many,TRBD1,TRBJ2-7,TRBV11-2,CATLRTGGYEQYF,TGTGCCACCTTACGGACAGGGGGCTACGAGCAGTACTTC
once,TRBD1,TRBJ1-6,TRBV25-1,CASSEFRQGESPLHF,TGTGCCAGCAGTGAATTCCGACAGGGGGAATCACCCCTCCACTTT
few,.,TRBJ1-1,TRBV2,CASSVDPALGTEAFF,TGTGCCAGCAGTGTTGACCCCGCTCTGGGCACTGAAGCTTTCTTT
.,.,TRBJ1-3,TRBV3-1,CASSRPSGNTIYF,TGTGCCAGCAGCCGCCCCTCTGGAAACACCATATATTTT
few,TRBD1,TRBJ1-3,TRBV11-2,CASSRDRAGNTIYF,TGTGCCAGCAGCAGGGACAGGGCTGGAAACACCATATATTTT
few,.,TRBJ1-5,TRBV28,CASSFPGQTNQPQHF,TGTGCCAGCAGTTTCCCGGGACAAACAAATCAGCCCCAGCATTTT
.,.,TRBJ1-6,TRBV6-5,CASSYSGLQGLDSPLHF,TGTGCCAGCAGTTACTCGGGGCTACAGGGACTCGATTCACCCCTCCACTTT
.,.,TRBJ2-3,TRBV6-1,CASKTTGPFGDTQYF,TGTGCCAGCAAGACCACGGGACCCTTTGGAGATACGCAGTATTTT
.,TRBD2,TRBJ2-7,TRBV20-1,CSAGARTSGYEQYF,TGCAGTGCGGGAGCCCGGACTAGCGGTTACGAGCAGTACTTC
.,.,TRBJ1-1,TRBV19,CAKNSGAPVDTEAFF,TGTGCAAAAAACTCCGGGGCCCCGGTTGACACTGAAGCTTTCTTT
.,.,TRBJ2-5,TRBV7-3,CASSSAVGPQETQYF,TGTGCCAGCAGCTCGGCCGTGGGACCACAAGAGACCCAGTACTTC
many,.,TRBJ1-6,TRBV12-3/TRBV12-4,CASSSTGSPLHF,TGTGCCAGCAGCTCTACGGGGTCACCCCTCCACTTT